A single T cell receptor beta chain is shown here with its context. Antigen unknown. These donors, healthy bone marrow donors, were studied. The data originate from a study of cytomegalovirus exposure and HLA in healthy donors. Study results and limitations: An Asian-associated ancestry cluster reportedly showed fewer N-insertions than the approximately 690-donor mean in a later analysis. The study recorded 164 TCR beta chains that were cytomegalovirus-associated. HLA allele associations emerged for 15,000 to 20,000 TCR beta sequences in a later analysis, at 0.05 false discovery rate.

In the PCR, 60 Vbeta and 13 Jbeta primers were used. The table came from immunoSEQ multiplex PCR; TCRdb's copy has only in-frame clones and leaves some out. The sample gives around 200,000 clones, about four fifths of which show up once; roughly 10% is in the top ten. Trimming removed 7 bases at V and 3 bases at J, with 13 bases between. The CDR3 has 13 residues. Germline lookup yields CDR1 SGDLS and CDR2 YYNGEE. The V call is TRBV9, the J call TRBJ2-5; D perhaps matches TRBD1 (7 bases). This receptor was identified in a woman between 50 and 59 years old in good health and CMV-seropositive. Material: PBMCs. As DNA, the CDR3 is TGTGCCAGCGGGGGGACAGTCGAAGAGACCCAGTACTTC. It codes for CASGGTVEETQYF.